This paragraph covers one TCR beta chain sequence. This sample is part of a study of PD-1 blockade in classical Hodgkin lymphoma. Profiled with immunoSEQ multiplex PCR; TCRdb holds only in-frame clones, not every one. The table has several thousand clones, 60% seen once. The sample's time point: cycle 4 day 1 (C4D1), after 6 weeks of nivolumab. There was relapse after autologous stem cell transplantation in every patient, and there was variation in brentuximab vedotin exposure. Magnetic negative selection isolated CD8+ T cells from thawed PBMCs. Trimming removed 1 base at V and 6 bases at J, with 10 bases between. The CDR3 length is 14 residues. Per germline, CDR1 SGHAT and CDR2 FQNNGV.

The sample was CD8+ T cells from blood, taken before the fourth cycle of nivolumab. The sequence was obtained from a human donor with classical Hodgkin lymphoma. The genes are TRBV11-2 and TRBJ2-1; perhaps TRBD1 as D (5 bases). CDR3 region: CASSLGGLPNEQFF. The CDR3 DNA reads as TGTGCCAGCAGCTTAGGGGGCTTACCCAATGAGCAGTTCTTC.